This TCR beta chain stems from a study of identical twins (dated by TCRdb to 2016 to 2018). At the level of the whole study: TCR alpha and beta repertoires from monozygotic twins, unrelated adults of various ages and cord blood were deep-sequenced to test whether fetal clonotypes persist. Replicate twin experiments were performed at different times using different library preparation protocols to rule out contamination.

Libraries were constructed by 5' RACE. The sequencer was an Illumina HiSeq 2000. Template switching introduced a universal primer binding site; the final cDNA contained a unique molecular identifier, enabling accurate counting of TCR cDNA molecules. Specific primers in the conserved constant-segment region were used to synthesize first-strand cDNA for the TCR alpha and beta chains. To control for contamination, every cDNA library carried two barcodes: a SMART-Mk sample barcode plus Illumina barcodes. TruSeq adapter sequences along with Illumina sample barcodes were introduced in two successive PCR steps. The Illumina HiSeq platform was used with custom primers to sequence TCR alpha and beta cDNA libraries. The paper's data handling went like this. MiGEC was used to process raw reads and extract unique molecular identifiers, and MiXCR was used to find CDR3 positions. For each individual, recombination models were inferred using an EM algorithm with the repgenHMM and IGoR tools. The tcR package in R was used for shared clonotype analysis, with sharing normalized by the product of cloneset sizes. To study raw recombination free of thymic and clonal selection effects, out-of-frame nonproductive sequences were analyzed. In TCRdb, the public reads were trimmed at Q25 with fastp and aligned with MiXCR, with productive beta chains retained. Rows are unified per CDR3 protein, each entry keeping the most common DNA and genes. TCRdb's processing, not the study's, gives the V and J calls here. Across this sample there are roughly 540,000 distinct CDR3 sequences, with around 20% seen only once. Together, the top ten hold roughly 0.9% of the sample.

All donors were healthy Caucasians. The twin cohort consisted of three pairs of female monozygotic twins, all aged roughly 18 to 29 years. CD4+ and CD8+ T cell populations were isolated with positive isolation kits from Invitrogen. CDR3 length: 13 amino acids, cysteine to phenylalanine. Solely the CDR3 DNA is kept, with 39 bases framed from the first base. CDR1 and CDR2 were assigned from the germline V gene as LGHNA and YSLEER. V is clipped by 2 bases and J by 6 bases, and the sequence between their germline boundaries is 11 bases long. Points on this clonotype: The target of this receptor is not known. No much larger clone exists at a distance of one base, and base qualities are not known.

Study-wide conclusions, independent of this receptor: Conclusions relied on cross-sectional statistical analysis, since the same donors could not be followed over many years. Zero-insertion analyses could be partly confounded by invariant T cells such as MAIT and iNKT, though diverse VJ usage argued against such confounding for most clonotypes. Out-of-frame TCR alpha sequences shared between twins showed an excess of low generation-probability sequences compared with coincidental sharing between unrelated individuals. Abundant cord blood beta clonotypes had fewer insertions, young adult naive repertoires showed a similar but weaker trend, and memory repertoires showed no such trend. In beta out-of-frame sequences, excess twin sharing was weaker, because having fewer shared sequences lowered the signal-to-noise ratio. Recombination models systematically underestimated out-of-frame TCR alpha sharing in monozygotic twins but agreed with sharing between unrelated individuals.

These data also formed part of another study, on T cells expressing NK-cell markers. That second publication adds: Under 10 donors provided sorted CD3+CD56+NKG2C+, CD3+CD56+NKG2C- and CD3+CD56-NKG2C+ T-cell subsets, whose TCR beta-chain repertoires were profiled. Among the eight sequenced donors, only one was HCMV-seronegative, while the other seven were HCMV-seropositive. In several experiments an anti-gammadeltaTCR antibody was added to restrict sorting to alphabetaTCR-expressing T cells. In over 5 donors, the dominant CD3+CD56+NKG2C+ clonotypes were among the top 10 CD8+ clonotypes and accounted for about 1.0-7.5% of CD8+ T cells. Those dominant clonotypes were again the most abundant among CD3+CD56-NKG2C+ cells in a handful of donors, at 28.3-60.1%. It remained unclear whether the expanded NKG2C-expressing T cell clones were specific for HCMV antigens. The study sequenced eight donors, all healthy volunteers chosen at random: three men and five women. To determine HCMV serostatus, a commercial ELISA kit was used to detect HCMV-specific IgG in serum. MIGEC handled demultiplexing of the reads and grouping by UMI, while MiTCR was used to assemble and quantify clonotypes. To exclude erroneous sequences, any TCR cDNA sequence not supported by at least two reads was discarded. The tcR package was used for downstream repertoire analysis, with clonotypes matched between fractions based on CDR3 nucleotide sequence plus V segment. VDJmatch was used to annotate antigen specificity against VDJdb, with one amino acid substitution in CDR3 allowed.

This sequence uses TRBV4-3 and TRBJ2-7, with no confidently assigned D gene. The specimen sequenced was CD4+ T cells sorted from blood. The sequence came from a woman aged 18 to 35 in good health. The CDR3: CASSQTPGLEQYF. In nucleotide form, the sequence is TGCGCCAGCAGCCAAACCCCCGGGCTCGAGCAGTACTTC.